This record looks at one T cell receptor beta chain sequence and its context. Its cognate antigen is unknown. Amplification used 60 Vbeta primers and 13 Jbeta primers. Profiling relied on immunoSEQ multiplex PCR, and the TCRdb table lists in-frame clones only, not all of them. The sample comprises a few hundred thousand clones, about four fifths of which are singletons, and roughly 0.31% rests with the top ten. This sample was taken from a study of cytomegalovirus exposure and HLA in healthy donors. Study summary: The roughly 100 million unique TCR beta sequences, from approximately 170 million T cells, were found by an earlier analysis.

When sampled, the donors appeared nominally healthy, though they likely had unrecorded immune exposures. The CDR3 length is 14 residues. CDR1 and CDR2 from the germline V gene are MNHEY and SVGAGI. Trimming took off 5 bases at V and 5 bases at J, with 15 bases between the two ends. General study points: An analysis was carried out later, and it reportedly showed fewer N-insertions in an Asian-associated ancestry cluster than the roughly 700-donor mean.

Sequencing was performed on PBMCs. The clonotype originates from a girl aged 2 to 10 in good health and CMV-seronegative. V and J are TRBV6-5 and TRBJ1-2, with D perhaps TRBD1 (6 bases). CDR3 loop: CASSRLTGAYGYTF. CDR3 sequence (DNA): TGTGCCAGCAGTCGACTGACAGGAGCTTATGGCTACACCTTC.